The present T cell receptor beta chain was sequenced within a study of OX40 agonist ivuxolimab in advanced cancers. This clone showed up just once. TCRdb's copy holds only in-frame clones and misses some; the assay was immunoSEQ multiplex PCR. The sample yields 25,000 or so clones, roughly 71% seen once. The CDR3 consists of 15 residues. The germline V gene has CDR1 MNHEY and CDR2 SVGAGI. This chain connects TRBV6-5 to TRBJ2-5; D possibly corresponds to TRBD1 (6 bases). The DNA end is a closer match to TRBJ2-7, so the J assignment may be wrong. The sequences come from CD4+ or CD8+ T cells sorted from blood, collected in a trial of the OX40 agonist ivuxolimab. This TCR was sampled from an adult with an advanced solid tumor such as melanoma, head and neck, liver or kidney cancer. The CDR3 reads CASSYLPGDTYEQYF. DNA of the CDR3: TGTGCCAGCAGTTATCTTCCCGGGGACACCTACGAGCAGTACTTC.